This entry is about one TCR beta chain. TCRdb re-called the 5' RACE reads through MiXCR, storing one row per CDR3 protein. This sample has 100,000 to 150,000 distinct CDR3 sequences, with roughly 15% found just once. This entry comes from a study of T cells after yellow fever vaccination. Trimming stripped 4 bases from V and 2 bases from J, with 12 bases between. The CDR3 length is 14 residues. Per the germline V gene, CDR1 is SGHRS and CDR2 is YFSETQ. The TCR was taken from a man between 18 and 29 years old who received the YFV17D yellow fever vaccine. The sample consisted of CD8+ T cells sorted from PBMCs, taken 5 days after the yellow fever booster vaccination. The genes are TRBV5-1 and TRBJ2-5, with D perhaps matching TRBD1 (5 bases). In nucleotides, the CDR3 is TGCGCCAGCAGCCTGGACACGATGCAAGAGACCCAGTACTTC. Amino acid sequence: CASSLDTMQETQYF.